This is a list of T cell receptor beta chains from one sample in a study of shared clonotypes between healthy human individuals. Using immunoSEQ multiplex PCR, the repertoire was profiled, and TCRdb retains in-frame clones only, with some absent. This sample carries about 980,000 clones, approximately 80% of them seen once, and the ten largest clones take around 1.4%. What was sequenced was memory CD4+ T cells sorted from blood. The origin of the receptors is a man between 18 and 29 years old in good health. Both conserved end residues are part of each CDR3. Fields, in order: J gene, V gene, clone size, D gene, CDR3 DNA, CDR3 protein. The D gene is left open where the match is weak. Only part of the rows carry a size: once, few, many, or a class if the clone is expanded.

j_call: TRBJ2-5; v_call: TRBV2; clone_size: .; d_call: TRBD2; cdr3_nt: TGTGCCAGCAACACAAACGGGGGGGAGACCCAGTACTTC; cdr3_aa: CASNTNGGETQYF
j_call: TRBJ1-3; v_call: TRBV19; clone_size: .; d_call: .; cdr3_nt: TGTGCCAGTACCCGCTCAGACCCTCTTTCGAGCTCTGGAAACACCATATATTTT; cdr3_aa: CASTRSDPLSSSGNTIYF
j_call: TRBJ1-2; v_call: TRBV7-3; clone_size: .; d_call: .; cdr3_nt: TGTGCCAGCAGCTTAAGTGGACCCCCCACCGCGAACTATGGCTACACCTTC; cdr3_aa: CASSLSGPPTANYGYTF
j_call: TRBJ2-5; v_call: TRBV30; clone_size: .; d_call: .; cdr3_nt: TGTGCCTGGGGGGGGACCCAAGAGACCCAGTACTTC; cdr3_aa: CAWGGTQETQYF
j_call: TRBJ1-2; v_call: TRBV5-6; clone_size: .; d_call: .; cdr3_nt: TGTGCCAGCAGCTTGGATCGCTTTCAGGGTAGCTATGGCTACACCTTC; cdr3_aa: CASSLDRFQGSYGYTF
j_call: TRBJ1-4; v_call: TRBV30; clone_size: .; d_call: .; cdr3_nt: TGTGCCTGGAGGGCACTGAGGGAAAAACTGTTTTTT; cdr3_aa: CAWRALREKLFF
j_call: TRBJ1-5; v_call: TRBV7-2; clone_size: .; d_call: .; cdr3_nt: TGTGCCAGCAGCTTACGAGTGGGCAGCAATCAGCCCCAGCATTTT; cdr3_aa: CASSLRVGSNQPQHF
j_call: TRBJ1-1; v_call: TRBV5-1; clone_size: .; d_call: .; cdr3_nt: TGCGCCAGCAGCTTTAGGGTGAACACTGAAGCTTTCTTT; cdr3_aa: CASSFRVNTEAFF
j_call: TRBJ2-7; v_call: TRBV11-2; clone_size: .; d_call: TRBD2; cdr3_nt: TGTGCCAGCAGCTCGGGACTAGCGGGAGGGAAAGCCTACGAGCAGTACTTC; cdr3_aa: CASSSGLAGGKAYEQYF
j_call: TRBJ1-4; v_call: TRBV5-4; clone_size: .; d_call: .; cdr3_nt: TGTGCCAGCAGCTTGAAACAGGGAAGAGAAAAACTGTTTTTT; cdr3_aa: CASSLKQGREKLFF
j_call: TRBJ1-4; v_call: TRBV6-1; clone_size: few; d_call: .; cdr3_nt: TGTGCCAGCAGTGAAGGATCCGAAAAGGTTTTT; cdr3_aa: CASSEGSEKVF
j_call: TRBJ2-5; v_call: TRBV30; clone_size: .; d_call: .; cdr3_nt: TGTGCCTGGGAACGCAGGGGATCAGGTGTAGAGACCCAGTACTTC; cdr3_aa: CAWERRGSGVETQYF
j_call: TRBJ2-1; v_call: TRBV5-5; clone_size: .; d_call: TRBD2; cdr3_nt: TGTGCCAGCAGCTTGGATGCTAGCGGGGGCAATGAGCAGTTCTTC; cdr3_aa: CASSLDASGGNEQFF
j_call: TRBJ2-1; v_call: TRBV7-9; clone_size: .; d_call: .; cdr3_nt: TGTGCCAGCAGCCGATACAATGAGCAGTTCTTC; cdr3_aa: CASSRYNEQFF
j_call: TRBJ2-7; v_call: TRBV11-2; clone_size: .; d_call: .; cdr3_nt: TGTGCCAGCAGCTTCGCAGGGAAATCCTACGAGCAGTACTTC; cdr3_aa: CASSFAGKSYEQYF
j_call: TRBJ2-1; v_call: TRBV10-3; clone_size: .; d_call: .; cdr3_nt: TGTGCCATCAGTGAAGGACCCACTGGGTATGAGCAGTTCTTC; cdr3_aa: CAISEGPTGYEQFF
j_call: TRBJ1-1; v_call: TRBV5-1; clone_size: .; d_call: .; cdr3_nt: TGCGCCAGCAGCTTGGCCGGGGCAACAGGAACTGAAGCTTTCTTT; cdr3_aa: CASSLAGATGTEAFF
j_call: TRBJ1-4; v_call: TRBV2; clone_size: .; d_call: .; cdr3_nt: TGTGCCAGCAGGCCCCAGGGGCTGAGTGAAAAACTGTTTTTT; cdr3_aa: CASRPQGLSEKLFF
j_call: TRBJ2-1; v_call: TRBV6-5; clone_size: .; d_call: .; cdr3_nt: TGTGCCAGCAGTTCCGGGACGGAGGTTCAGCAGTTCTTC; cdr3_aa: CASSSGTEVQQFF
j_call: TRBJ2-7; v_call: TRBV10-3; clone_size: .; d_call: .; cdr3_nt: TGTGCCATCAGTAAACCGGGACGGAGCTACGAGCAGTACTTC; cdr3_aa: CAISKPGRSYEQYF
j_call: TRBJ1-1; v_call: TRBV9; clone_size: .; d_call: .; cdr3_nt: TGTGCCAGCAGCGTCGCAGGTTATGGCTCTGAAGCTTTCTTT; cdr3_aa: CASSVAGYGSEAFF
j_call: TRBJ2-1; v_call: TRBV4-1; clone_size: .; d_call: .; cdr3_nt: TGCGCCAGCAGCCCATTAGAGACCTCCTACAATGAGCAGTTCTTC; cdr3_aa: CASSPLETSYNEQFF
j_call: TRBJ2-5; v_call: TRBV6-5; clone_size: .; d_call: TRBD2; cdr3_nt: TGTGCCAGCAGTTACTCGTATAGCGGGGGGCAAGAGACCCAGTACTTC; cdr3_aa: CASSYSYSGGQETQYF
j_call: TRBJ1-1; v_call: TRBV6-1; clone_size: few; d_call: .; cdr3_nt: TGTGCCAGCAGTGAAATCCACTCCACTGAAGCTTTCTTT; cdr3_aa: CASSEIHSTEAFF
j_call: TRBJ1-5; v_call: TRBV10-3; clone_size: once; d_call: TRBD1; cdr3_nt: TGTGCCGCAGGGACAGGCAATCAGCCCCAGCATTTT; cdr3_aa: CAAGTGNQPQHF
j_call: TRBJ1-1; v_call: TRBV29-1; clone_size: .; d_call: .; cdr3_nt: TGCAGCGTTATGAGGGGCATGGGGGGAACTGAAGCTTTCTTT; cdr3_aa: CSVMRGMGGTEAFF
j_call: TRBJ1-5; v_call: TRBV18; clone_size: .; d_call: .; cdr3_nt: TGTGCCAGCTCACCACCGAACCCCCGCCGCAATCAGCCCCAGCATTTT; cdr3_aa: CASSPPNPRRNQPQHF
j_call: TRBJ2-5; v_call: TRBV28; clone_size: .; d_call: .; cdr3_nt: TGTGCCAGCAGTTTATCGATGGGGACCCAGTACTTC; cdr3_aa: CASSLSMGTQYF
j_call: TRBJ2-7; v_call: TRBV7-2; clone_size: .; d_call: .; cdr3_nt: TGTGCCAGCAGCTTATCATGGAGCAGGAGCTCCTACGAGCAGTACTTC; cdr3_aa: CASSLSWSRSSYEQYF
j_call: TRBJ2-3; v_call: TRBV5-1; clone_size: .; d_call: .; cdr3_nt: TGCGCCAGCAGCCCCATGGGGGGCGCAGATACGCAGTATTTT; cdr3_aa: CASSPMGGADTQYF
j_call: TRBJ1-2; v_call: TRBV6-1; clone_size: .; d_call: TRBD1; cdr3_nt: TGTGCCAGCATCATCCCGGGACAGGAGATTTATGGCTACACCTTC; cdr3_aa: CASIIPGQEIYGYTF
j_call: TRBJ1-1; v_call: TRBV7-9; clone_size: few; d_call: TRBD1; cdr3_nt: TGTGCCAGCAGCGACGGGACAGGGGCGAACACTGAAGCTTTCTTT; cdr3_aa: CASSDGTGANTEAFF
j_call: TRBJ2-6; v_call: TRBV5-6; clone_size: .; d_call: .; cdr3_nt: TGTGCCAGCAGCTTGCGGGGGAGGTATGGGGCCAACGTCCTGACTTTC; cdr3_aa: CASSLRGRYGANVLTF
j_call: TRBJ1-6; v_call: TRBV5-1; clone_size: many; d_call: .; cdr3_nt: TGCGCCAGCAAAGTAGGCTCCTATAATTCACCCCTCCACTTT; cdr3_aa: CASKVGSYNSPLHF
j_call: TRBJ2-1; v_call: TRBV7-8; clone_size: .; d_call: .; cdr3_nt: TGTGCCACGGCCGGGGGGCCTTGGGATGAGCAGTTCTTC; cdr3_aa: CATAGGPWDEQFF
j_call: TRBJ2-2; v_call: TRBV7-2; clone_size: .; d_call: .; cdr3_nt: TGTGCCAGCAGCCCCCAGGGGGGCAACACCGGGGAGCTGTTTTTT; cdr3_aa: CASSPQGGNTGELFF
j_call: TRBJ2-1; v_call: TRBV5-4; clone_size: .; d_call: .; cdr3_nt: TGTGCCAGCAGCTTGTCTAGCTCCTACAATGAGCAGTTCTTC; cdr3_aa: CASSLSSSYNEQFF
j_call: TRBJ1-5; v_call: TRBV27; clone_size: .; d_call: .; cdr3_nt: TGTGCCAGCAGTTTCCGGGTTACGGGTCAGCCCCAGCATTTT; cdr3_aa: CASSFRVTGQPQHF
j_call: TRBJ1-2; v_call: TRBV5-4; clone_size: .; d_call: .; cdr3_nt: TGTGCCAGCAGCTTGGAAGGGGATAACTATGGCTACACCTTC; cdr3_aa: CASSLEGDNYGYTF
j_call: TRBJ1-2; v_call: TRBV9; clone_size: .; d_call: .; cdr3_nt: TGTGCCAGCAGCGTAGAAGCAGGCTTCGCCTATGGCTACACCTTC; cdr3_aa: CASSVEAGFAYGYTF
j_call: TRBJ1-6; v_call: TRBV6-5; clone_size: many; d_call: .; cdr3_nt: TGTGCCAGCAGTTACGCGGACAGTCAGAATTCACCCCTCCACTTT; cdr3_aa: CASSYADSQNSPLHF
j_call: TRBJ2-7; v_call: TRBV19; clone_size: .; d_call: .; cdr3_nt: TGTGCCAGTAGAAGTGGACGCGTACTAGGCTACGAGCAGTACTTC; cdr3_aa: CASRSGRVLGYEQYF